The clone carrying this TCR beta chain has just one count. Its antigen remains unidentified. The data originate from a study of T cell responses to AZD1222 COVID-19 vaccine. Between the trimmed V and J ends, which lost 6 bases and 4 bases, there was a span of 9 bases. The CDR3 loop spans 12 amino acids. Study-level results: At baseline, just a handful of AZD1222 recipients tested seropositive. Spike-specific TCR breadth and depth went up after people got two AZD1222 doses. Regions 160-218 and 743-854 dominated among vaccine-associated CD4 TCRs spanning spike.

Some clones are missing from TCRdb's copy, which holds only in-frame ones; the method was immunoSEQ multiplex PCR. The sample yields some 96,000 clones, about 87% seen once. The sequencing here drew on peripheral blood, taken on day 0 of MenACWY control vaccination. The rearrangement uses TRBV12-3 or TRBV12-4 and TRBJ1-2; no firm D call. This TCR was sampled from an adult in good health. DNA for the CDR3: TGTGCCAGCAGCTCCTCGGGCTATGGCTACACCTTC. This encodes CASSSSGYGYTF.